This TCR beta chain was identified in a study of identical twins. Via MiXCR, TCRdb re-called the 5' RACE reads, giving one row per CDR3 protein. The data show fewer than 650,000 distinct CDR3 sequences, under 8.5% seen once. This clonotype came up many times. V lost 6 bases and J lost 0, with 7 bases in between. Germline V lookup: CDR1 MNHNS, CDR2 SASEGT. CDR3 size: 13 residues. These data were likewise used in another study, on yellow fever vaccine responses in identical twins. This second report adds: As reported, the vaccine T cell response of twins seemed partly convergent and partly personalized.

This clonotype was obtained from a woman aged 18-29 years in good health. The rearrangement joins TRBV6-1 to TRBJ2-3, with D possibly matching TRBD1 (6 bases). What was sequenced was PBMCs. The CDR3 coding sequence is TGTGCCAGCAGCGACAGGAGCACAGATACGCAGTATTTT. Translated, it gives CASSDRSTDTQYF.